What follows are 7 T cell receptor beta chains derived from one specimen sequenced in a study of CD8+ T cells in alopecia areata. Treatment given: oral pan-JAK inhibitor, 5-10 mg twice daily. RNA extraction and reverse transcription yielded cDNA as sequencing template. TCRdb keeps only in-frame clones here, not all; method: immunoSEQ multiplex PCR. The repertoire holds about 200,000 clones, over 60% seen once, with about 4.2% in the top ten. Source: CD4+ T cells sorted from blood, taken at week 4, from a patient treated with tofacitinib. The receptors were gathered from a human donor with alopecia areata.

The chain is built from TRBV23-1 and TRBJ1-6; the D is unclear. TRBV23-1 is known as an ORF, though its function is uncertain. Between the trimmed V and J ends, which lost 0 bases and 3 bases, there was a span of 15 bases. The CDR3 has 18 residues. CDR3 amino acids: CASSQSDGGENYNSPLHF. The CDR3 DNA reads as TGCGCCAGCAGTCAATCGGATGGCGGAGAGAACTATAATTCACCCCTCCACTTT.

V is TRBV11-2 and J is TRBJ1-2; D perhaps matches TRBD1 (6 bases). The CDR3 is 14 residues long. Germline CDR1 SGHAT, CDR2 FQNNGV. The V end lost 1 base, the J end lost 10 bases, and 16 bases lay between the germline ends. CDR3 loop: CASSLARTELIYTF. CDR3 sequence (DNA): TGTGCCAGCAGCTTAGCCCGGACAGAGCTTATCTACACCTTC.

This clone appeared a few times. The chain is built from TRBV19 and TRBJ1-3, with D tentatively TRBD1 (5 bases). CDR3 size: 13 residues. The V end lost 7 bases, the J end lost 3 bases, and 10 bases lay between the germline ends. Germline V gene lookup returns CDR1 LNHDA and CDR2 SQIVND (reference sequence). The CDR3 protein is CASNRDRGNTIYF. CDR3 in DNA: TGTGCCAGTAACCGGGACCGTGGAAACACCATATATTTT.

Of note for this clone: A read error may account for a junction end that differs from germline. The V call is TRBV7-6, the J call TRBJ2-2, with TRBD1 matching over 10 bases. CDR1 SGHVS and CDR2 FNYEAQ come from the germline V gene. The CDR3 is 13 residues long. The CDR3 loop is CASSLVGTGDLFF. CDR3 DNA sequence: TGTGCCAGCAGCTTAGTCGGGACAGGGGATCTGTTTTTT.

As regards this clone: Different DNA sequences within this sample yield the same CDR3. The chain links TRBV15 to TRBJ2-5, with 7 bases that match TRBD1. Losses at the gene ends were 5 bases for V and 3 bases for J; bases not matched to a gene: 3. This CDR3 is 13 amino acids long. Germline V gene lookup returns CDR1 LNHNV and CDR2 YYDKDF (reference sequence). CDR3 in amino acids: CATSRDREETQYF. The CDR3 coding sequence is TGTGCCACCAGCCGCGACAGGGAAGAGACCCAGTACTTC.

CDR3 in amino acids: CASSFSYSYEQYF. The CDR3 nucleotides are TGTGCCAGCAGCTTCTCCTACAGCTACGAGCAGTACTTC. V is TRBV7-2 and J is TRBJ2-7; D not certain. Germline lookup yields CDR1 SGHTA and CDR2 FQGNSA. The CDR3 covers 13 residues. V lost 3 bases to trimming and J lost 3 bases, with 9 bases between them.

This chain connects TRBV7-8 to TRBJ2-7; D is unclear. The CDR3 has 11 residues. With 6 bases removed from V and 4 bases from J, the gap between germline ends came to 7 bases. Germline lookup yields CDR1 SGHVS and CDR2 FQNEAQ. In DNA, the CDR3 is TGTGCCAGCAGTCGAAAGTACGAGCAGTACTTC. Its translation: CASSRKYEQYF.